This T cell receptor (beta chain) was profiled in a study of T cell changes during pregnancy in multiple sclerosis. Clones were sequenced by immunoSEQ multiplex PCR, and TCRdb holds only the in-frame ones, with some missing. Of 75,000 to 95,000 clones detected, about 94% appear once; the ten largest clones hold roughly 0.14%. V lost 8 bases to trimming and J lost 2 bases, with 9 bases between them. Germline V lookup: CDR1 SNHLY, CDR2 FYNNEI. The CDR3 has 13 amino acids. The receptor was isolated from a female donor with multiple sclerosis, enrolled in a pregnancy study. The J gene is TRBJ2-2, the V gene TRBV2, with D possibly being TRBD1 (6 bases). Sample: CD4+ T cells from peripheral blood mononuclear cells, taken after pregnancy. CDR3 nucleotides: TGTGCCAGCCGGACAGAAAACACCGGGGAGCTGTTTTTT. Its translation is CASRTENTGELFF.